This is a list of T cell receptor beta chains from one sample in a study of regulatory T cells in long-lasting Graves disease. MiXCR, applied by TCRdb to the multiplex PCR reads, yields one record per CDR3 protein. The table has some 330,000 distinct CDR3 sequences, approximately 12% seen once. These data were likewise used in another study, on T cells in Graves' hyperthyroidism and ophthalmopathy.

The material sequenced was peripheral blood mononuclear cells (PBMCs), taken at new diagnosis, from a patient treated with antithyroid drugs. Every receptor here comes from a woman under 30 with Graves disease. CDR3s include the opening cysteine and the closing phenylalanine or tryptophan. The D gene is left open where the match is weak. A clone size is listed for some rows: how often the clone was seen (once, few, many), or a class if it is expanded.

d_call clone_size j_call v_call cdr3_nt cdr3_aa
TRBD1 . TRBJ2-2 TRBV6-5 TGTGCCAGCAGTTATCGAAGTACTGTACCGGGACAGAAGGCGGACACCGGGGAGCTGTTTTTT CASSYRSTVPGQKADTGELFF
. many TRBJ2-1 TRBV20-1 TGCAGTGCCTTCAGGCCGGGAGTGGTAGTGAATGAGCAGTTCTTC CSAFRPGVVVNEQFF
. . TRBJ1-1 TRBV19 TGTGCCAGTAGTATAATTCTTTCTGGAATCGAAGCTTTCTTT CASSIILSGIEAFF
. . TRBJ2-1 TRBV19 TGTGCCAGTAGTTTAAGGGACAAAAACAATGAGCAGTTCTTC CASSLRDKNNEQFF
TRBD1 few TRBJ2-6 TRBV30 TGTGCCTGGTCCCGACAGGGATTCTCTGGGGCCAACGTCCTGACTTTC CAWSRQGFSGANVLTF
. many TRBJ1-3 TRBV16 TGTGCCAGCAGCCAAACCTCTGGAAACACCATATATTTT CASSQTSGNTIYF
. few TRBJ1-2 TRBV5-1 TGCGCCAGCAGCTCCCCAAGTTGGGCAGGATTCTTCTATGGCTACACCTTC CASSSPSWAGFFYGYTF
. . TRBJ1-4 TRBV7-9 TGTGCCAGCAGCTGGTTTAACAGGGCGCCTAATGAAAAACTGTTTTTT CASSWFNRAPNEKLFF
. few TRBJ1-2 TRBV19 TGTGCCAGTAGCCGCCGGAGCCGCTATGGCTACACCTTC CASSRRSRYGYTF
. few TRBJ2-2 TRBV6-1 TGTGCCAGCACCATGGAATCGCTAGCCGGGGAGCTGTTTTTT CASTMESLAGELFF